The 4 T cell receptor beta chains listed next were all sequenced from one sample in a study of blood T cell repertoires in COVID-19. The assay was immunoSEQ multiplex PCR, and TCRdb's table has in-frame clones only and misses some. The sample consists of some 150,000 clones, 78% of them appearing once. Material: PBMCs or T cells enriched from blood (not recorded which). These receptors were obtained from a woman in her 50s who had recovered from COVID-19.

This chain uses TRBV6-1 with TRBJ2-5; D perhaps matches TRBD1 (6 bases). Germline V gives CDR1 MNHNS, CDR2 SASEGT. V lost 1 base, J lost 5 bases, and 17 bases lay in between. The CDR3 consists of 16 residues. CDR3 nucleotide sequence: TGTGCCAGCAGTGAAGGTCTTTTAGGGGGAGCCGAGACCCAGTACTTC. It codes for CASSEGLLGGAETQYF.

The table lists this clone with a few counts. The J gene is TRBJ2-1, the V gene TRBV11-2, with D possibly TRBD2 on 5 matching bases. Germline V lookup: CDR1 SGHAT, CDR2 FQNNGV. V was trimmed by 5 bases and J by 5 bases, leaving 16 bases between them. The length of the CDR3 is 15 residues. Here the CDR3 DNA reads TGTGCCAGCAGCACCCTCCGCGGGCCGAACAATGAGCAGTTCTTC. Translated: CASSTLRGPNNEQFF. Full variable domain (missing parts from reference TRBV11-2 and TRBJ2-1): EAGVAQSPRYKIIEKRQSVAFWCNPISGHATLYWYQQILGQGPKLLIQFQNNGVVDDSQLPKDRFSAERLKGVDSTLKIQPAKLEDSAVYLCASSTLRGPNNEQFFGPGTRLTVL.

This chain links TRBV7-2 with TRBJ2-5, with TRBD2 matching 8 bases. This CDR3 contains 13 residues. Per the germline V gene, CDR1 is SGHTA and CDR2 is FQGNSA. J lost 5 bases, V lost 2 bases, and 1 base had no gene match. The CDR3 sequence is CASSLIAGETQYF. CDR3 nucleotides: TGTGCCAGCAGCTTAATAGCGGGGGAGACCCAGTACTTC.

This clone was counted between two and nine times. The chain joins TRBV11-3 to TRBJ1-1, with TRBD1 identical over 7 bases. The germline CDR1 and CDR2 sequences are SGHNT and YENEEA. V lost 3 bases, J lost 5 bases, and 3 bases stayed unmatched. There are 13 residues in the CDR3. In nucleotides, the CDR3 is TGTGCCAGCAGCTTCTCGACAGGGACTGAAGCTTTCTTT. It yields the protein CASSFSTGTEAFF.